This T cell receptor (beta chain) was sequenced for a study of T cell repertoires in ileal Crohn's disease. CDR3 length: 16 residues. The V and J ends lost 3 bases and 5 bases respectively, with 16 bases between them. CDR1 and CDR2 from the germline V gene are SNHLY and FYNNEI. Measured with immunoSEQ multiplex PCR; TCRdb has only the in-frame clones, and not every one. The table shows more than 12,000 clones, with about 71% occurring only once. The sequenced sample consisted of ileal tissue. V is TRBV2 and J is TRBJ2-2; D is possibly TRBD2 (7 bases). The sequence came from an adult with Crohn's disease. The CDR3 nucleotides read TGTGCCAGCAGTGACAGTAGGAGGGGGGGGACCGGGGAGCTGTTTTTT. Residues: CASSDSRRGGTGELFF.